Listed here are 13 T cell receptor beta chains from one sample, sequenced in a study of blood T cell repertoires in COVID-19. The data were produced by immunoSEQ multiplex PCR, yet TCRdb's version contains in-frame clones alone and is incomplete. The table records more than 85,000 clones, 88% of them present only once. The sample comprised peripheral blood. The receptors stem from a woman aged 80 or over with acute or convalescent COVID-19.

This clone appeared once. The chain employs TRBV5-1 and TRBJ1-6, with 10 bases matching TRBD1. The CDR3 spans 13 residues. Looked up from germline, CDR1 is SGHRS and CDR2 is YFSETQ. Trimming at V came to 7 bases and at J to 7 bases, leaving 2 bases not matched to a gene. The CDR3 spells CASGTGENSPLHF. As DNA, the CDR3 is TGCGCCAGCGGGACAGGGGAAAATTCACCCCTCCACTTT.

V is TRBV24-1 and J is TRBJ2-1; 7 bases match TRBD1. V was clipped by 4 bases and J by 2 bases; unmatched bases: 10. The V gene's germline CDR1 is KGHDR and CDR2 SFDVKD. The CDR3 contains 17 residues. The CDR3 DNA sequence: TGTGCCACCAGTGAGCATCCGGGACAGAAGACCTACAATGAGCAGTTCTTC. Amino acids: CATSEHPGQKTYNEQFF.

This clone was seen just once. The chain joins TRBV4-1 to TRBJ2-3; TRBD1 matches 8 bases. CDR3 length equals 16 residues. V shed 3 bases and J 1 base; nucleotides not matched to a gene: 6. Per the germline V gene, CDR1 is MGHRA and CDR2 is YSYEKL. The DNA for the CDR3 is TGCGCCAGCAGCCAGGACAGGGTTCCCGGCACAGATACGCAGTATTTT. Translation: CASSQDRVPGTDTQYF.

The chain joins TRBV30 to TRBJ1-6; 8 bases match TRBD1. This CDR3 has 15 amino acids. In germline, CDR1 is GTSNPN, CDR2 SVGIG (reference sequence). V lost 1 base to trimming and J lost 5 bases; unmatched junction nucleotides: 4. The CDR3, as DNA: TGTGCCTGGAGTGCCGGACAGGGAAATAATTCACCCCTCCACTTT. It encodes CAWSAGQGNNSPLHF. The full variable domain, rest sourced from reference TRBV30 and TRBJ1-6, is SQTIHQWPATLVQPVGSPLSLECTVEGTSNPNLYWYRQAAGRGLQLLFYSVGIGQISSEVPQNLSASRPQDRQFILSSKKLLLSDSGFYLCAWSAGQGNNSPLHFGNGTRLTVT.

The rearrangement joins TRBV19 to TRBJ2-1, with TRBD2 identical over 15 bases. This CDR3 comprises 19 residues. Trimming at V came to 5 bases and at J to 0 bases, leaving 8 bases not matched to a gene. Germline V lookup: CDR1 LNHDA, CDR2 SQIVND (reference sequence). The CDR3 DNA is TGTGCCAGTAGTTCACGGGGACTAGCGGGAGGAAGCTCCTACAATGAGCAGTTCTTC. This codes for CASSSRGLAGGSSYNEQFF.

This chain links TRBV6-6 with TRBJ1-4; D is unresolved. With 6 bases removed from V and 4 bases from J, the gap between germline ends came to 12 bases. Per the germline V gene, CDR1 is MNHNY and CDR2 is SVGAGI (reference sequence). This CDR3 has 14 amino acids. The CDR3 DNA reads TGTGCCAGCAGGCCCGACATGAATAATGAAAAACTGTTTTTT. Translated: CASRPDMNNEKLFF.

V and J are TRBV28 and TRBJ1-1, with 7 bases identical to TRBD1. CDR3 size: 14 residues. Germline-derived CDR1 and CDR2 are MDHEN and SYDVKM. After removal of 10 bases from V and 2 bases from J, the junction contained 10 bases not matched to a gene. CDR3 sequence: CATNKRQGNTEAFF. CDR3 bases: TGTGCCACCAATAAACGACAGGGCAACACTGAAGCTTTCTTT.

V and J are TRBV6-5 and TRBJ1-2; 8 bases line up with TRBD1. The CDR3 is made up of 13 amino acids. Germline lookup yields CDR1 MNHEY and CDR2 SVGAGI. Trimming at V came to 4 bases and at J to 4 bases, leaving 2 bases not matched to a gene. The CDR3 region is CASSLDRAYGYTF. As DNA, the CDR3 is TGTGCCAGCAGTTTGGACAGGGCCTATGGCTACACCTTC.

CDR3 protein: CASSGQGALNGYTF. CDR3 coding DNA: TGTGCCAGCAGCGGACAGGGGGCGCTTAACGGCTACACCTTC. The V call is TRBV5-4, the J call TRBJ1-2; 11 nucleotides line up with TRBD1. This CDR3 spans 14 amino acids. Germline V gene data show CDR1 as SGHNT and CDR2 as YYREEE (reference sequence). Losses at the gene ends were 4 bases for V and 8 bases for J; bases not matched to a gene: 7.

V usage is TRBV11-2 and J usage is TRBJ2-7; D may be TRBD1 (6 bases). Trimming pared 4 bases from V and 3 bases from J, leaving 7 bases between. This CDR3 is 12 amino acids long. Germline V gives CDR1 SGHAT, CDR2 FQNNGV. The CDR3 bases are TGTGCCAGCAGCTCACAGGGCTACGAGCAGTACTTC. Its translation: CASSSQGYEQYF.

CDR3: CASSDRTGVRSGNTIYF. CDR3 nucleotide sequence: TGCGCCAGCAGCGATCGGACAGGGGTCAGGTCTGGAAACACCATATATTTT. The chain has TRBV10-1 and TRBJ1-3, with TRBD1 matching 9 bases. The V gene end was trimmed by 6 bases and the J gene end by 1 base; junction bases not matched to a gene: 10. CDR1 WNHNN and CDR2 SYGVQD come from the germline V gene (reference sequence). The CDR3 sequence is 17 residues long.

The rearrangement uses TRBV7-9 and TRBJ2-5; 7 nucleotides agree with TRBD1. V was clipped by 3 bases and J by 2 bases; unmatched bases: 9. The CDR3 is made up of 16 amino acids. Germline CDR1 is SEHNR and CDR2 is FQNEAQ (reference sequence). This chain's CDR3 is CASSLGDSTLQETQYF. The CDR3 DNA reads TGTGCCAGCAGCTTGGGGGACAGTACGCTACAAGAGACCCAGTACTTC.

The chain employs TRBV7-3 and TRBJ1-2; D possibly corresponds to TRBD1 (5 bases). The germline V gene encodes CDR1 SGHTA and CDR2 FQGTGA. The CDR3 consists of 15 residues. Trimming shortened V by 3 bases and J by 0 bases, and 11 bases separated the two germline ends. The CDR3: CASSLWGAPNYGYTF. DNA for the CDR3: TGTGCCAGCAGCTTGTGGGGCGCCCCTAACTATGGCTACACCTTC.